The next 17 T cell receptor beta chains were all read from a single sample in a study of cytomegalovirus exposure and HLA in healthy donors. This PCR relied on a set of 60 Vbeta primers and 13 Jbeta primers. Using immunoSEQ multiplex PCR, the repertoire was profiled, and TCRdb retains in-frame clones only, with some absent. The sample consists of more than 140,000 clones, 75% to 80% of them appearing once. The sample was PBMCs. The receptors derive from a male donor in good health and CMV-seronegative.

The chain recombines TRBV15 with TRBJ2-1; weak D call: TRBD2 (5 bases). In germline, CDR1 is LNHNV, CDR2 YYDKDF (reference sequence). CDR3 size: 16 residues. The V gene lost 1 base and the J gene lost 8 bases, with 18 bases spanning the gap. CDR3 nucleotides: TGTGCCACCAGCAGAGCCCGATTAGCGATGTTCGATGAGCAGTTCTTC. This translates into CATSRARLAMFDEQFF. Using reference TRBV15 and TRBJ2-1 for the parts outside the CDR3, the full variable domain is DAMVIQNPRYQVTQFGKPVTLSCSQTLNHNVMYWYQQKSSQAPKLLFHYYDKDFNNEADTPDNFQSRRPNTSFCFLDIRSPGLGDTAMYLCATSRARLAMFDEQFFGPGTRLTVL.

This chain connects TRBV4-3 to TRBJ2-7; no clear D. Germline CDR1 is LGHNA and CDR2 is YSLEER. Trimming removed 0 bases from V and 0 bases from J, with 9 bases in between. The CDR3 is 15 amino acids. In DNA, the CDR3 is TGCGCCAGCAGCCAAGATTGGCCGATCTCCTACGAGCAGTACTTC. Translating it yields CASSQDWPISYEQYF.

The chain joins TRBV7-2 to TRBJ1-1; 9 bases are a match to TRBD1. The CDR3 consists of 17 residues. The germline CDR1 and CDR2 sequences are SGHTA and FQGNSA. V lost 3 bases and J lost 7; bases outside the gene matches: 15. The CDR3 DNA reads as TGTGCCAGCAGCTTGATACCGGGACAGGGACATGATGGTGAAGCTTTCTTT. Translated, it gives CASSLIPGQGHDGEAFF.

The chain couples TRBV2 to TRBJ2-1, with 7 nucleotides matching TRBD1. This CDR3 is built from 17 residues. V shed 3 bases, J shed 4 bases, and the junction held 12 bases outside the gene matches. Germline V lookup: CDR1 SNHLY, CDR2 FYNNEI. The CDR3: CASSEATGEGIYNEQFF. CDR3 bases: TGTGCCAGCAGTGAGGCCACAGGGGAAGGTATTTACAATGAGCAGTTCTTC.

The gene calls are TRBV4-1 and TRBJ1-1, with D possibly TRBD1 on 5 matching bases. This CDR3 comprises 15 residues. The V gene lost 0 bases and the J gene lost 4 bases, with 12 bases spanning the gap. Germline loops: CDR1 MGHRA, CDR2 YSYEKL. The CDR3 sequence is CASSQEDIPGTEAFF. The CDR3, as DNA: TGCGCCAGCAGCCAAGAGGACATCCCGGGCACTGAAGCTTTCTTT.

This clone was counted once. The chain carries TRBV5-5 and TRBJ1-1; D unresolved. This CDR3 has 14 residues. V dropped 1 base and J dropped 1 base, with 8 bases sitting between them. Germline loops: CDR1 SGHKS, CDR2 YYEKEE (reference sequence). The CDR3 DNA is TGTGCCAGCAGCTTGATTCCGGGGAACACTGAAGCTTTCTTT. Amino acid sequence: CASSLIPGNTEAFF.

The CDR3 region is CASSPGQGPGNTIYF. CDR3 DNA: TGTGCCAGCAGCCCCGGACAGGGCCCTGGAAACACCATATATTTT. The chain couples TRBV9 to TRBJ1-3; 8 nucleotides agree with TRBD1. This CDR3 has 15 amino acids. From germline, CDR1 is SGDLS and CDR2 YYNGEE. With V trimmed by 4 bases and J by 2 bases, 5 bases remained unmatched.

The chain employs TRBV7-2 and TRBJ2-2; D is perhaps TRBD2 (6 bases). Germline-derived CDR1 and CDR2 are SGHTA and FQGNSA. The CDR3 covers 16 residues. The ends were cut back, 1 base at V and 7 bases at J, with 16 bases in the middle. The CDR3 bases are TGTGCCAGCAGCTTAGTATACGCGGGGAAGGGCGGGGAGCTGTTTTTT. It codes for CASSLVYAGKGGELFF.

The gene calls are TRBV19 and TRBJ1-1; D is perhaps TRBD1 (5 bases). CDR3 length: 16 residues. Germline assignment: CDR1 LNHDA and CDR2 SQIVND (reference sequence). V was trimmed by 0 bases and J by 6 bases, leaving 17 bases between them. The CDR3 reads CASSIDLGEGSAEAFF. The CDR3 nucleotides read TGTGCCAGTAGTATAGATCTTGGGGAGGGGTCGGCTGAAGCTTTCTTT.

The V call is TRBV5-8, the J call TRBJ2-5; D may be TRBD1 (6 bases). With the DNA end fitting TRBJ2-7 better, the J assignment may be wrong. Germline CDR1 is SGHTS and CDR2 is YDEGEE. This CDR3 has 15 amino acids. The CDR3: CASSGYRELGYEQYF. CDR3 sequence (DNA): TGTGCCAGCAGCGGGTACAGGGAACTAGGGTACGAGCAGTACTTC.

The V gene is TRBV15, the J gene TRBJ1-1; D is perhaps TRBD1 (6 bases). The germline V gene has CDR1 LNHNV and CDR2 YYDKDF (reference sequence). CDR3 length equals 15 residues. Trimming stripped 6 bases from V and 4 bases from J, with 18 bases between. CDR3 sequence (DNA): TGTGCCACCAGTAGGGGGGGGCGGGGAGGCACTGAAGCTTTCTTT. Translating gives CATSRGGRGGTEAFF.

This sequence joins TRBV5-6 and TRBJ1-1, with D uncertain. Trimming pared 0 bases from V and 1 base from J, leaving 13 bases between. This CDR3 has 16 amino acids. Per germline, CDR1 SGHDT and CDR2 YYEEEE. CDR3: CASSLGWAAKNTEAFF. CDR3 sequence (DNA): TGTGCCAGCAGCTTGGGTTGGGCAGCCAAGAACACTGAAGCTTTCTTT.

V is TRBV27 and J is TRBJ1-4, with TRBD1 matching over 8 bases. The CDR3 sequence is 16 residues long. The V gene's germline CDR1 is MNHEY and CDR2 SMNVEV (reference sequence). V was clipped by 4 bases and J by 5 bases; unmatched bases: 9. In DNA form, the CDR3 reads TGTGCCAGCAGTTCCCCCGGACAGGGCAGGAATGAAAAACTGTTTTTT. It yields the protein CASSSPGQGRNEKLFF.

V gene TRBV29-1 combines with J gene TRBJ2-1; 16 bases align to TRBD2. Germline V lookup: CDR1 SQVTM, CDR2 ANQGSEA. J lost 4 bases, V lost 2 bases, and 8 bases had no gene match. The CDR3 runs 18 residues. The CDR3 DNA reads TGCAGCGTTGAACCGGGACTAGCGGGAGGGCTATCATACAATGAGCAGTTCTTC. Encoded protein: CSVEPGLAGGLSYNEQFF.

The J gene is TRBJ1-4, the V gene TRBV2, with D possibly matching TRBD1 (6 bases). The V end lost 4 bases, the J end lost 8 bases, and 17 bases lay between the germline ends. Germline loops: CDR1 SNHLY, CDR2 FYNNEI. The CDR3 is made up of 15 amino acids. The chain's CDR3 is CASSAGQSGREKLFF. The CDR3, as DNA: TGTGCCAGCAGTGCCGGACAGTCCGGGAGGGAAAAACTGTTTTTT.

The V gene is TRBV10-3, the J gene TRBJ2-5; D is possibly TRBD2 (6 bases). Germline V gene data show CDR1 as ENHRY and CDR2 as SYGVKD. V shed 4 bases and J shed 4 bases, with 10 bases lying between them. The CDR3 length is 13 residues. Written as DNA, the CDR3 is TGTGCCATCAGTGCGGGGGACTCAGAGACCCAGTACTTC. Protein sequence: CAISAGDSETQYF.

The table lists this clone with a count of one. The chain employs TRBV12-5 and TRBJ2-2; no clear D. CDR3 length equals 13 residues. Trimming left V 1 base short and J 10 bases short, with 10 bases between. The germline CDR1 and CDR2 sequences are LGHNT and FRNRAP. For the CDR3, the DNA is TGTGCTAGTGGTTTGGAACAGATAGAGGAGCTGTTTTTT. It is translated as CASGLEQIEELFF.